The rows below give T cell receptor beta chains drawn from one sample of a study of T cells after yellow fever vaccination. In TCRdb, the 5' RACE reads were re-called with MiXCR into one record per CDR3 protein. The sample includes roughly 500,000 distinct CDR3 sequences, 15% to 20% of them seen just once. Here the sequenced sample was PBMCs, taken 15 days after the yellow fever booster vaccination. Receptors were obtained from a man aged 30 to 45 who received the YFV17D yellow fever vaccine. Each CDR3 is given with its conserved first and last residue. The order of the fields is CDR3 protein, CDR3 DNA, V gene, D gene, J gene, clone size. The D gene is left open where the match is weak. A row's size may be missing; if present it is once, few, many or a size class.

CSVGTGGAYEQYF | TGCAGCGTTGGGACAGGTGGCGCCTACGAGCAGTACTTC | TRBV29-1 | TRBD1 | TRBJ2-7 | .
CASSPSSGSTSEQFF | TGTGCCAGCAGTCCAAGCAGCGGGAGTACTAGTGAGCAGTTCTTC | TRBV27 | TRBD2 | TRBJ2-1 | .
CASSWGRVGGEQYF | TGTGCCAGCAGTTGGGGGAGGGTAGGAGGCGAGCAGTACTTC | TRBV12-3/TRBV12-4 | TRBD2 | TRBJ2-7 | .
CASSLVGAEPQHF | TGTGCCAGCAGCTTAGTGGGGGCTGAGCCCCAGCATTTT | TRBV7-2 | . | TRBJ1-5 | few
CASSLTDSGNTIYF | TGTGCCAGCAGTTTAACGGACTCTGGAAACACCATATATTTT | TRBV12-3/TRBV12-4 | . | TRBJ1-3 | .
CASKQSYEQYF | TGTGCCAGCAAGCAGTCCTACGAGCAGTACTTC | TRBV12-3/TRBV12-4 | . | TRBJ2-7 | .
CASSLHQRRDTQYF | TGTGCCAGCAGTTTACACCAGAGACGGGATACGCAGTATTTT | TRBV6-5 | . | TRBJ2-3 | few
CASNPGLAVNIQYF | TGTGCCAGCAACCCGGGACTAGCGGTCAACATTCAGTACTTC | TRBV6-2/TRBV6-3 | TRBD2 | TRBJ2-4 | .
CASSLMSGYEQYF | TGTGCCAGCAGCTTAATGTCGGGGTACGAGCAGTACTTC | TRBV7-3 | . | TRBJ2-7 | many
CASSPGENTEAFF | TGTGCCAGCTCACCTGGAGAGAACACTGAAGCTTTCTTT | TRBV18 | . | TRBJ1-1 | few
CASSPRTSADNEQFF | TGTGCCAGCAGCCCCCGGACTAGCGCCGACAATGAGCAGTTCTTC | TRBV5-4 | TRBD2 | TRBJ2-1 | .
CASSLVRGEGTQYF | TGTGCCAGCTCCCTTGTGAGGGGGGAAGGGACCCAGTACTTC | TRBV7-8 | . | TRBJ2-5 | few
CASRGTSGQGSYNEQFF | TGTGCCAGCAGAGGAACTTCGGGACAGGGATCCTACAATGAGCAGTTCTTC | TRBV6-2/TRBV6-3 | TRBD1 | TRBJ2-1 | few
CASSHKRTGKNTEAFF | TGTGCCAGCAGTCATAAACGGACAGGAAAGAACACTGAAGCTTTCTTT | TRBV6-1 | TRBD1 | TRBJ1-1 | .
CASSSSLVGAFF | TGTGCCAGCAGTTCGAGCCTCGTCGGGGCTTTCTTT | TRBV6-6 | . | TRBJ1-1 | few
CSAVLYEQYF | TGCAGTGCCGTTCTCTACGAGCAGTACTTC | TRBV20-1 | . | TRBJ2-7 | .
CASSPRRGIDTQYF | TGTGCCAGCAGTCCCCGAAGGGGCATAGATACGCAGTATTTT | TRBV12-3/TRBV12-4 | . | TRBJ2-3 | .
CASSLSKGNTGELFF | TGTGCCAGCAGTTTATCGAAGGGGAACACCGGGGAGCTGTTTTTT | TRBV27 | . | TRBJ2-2 | few